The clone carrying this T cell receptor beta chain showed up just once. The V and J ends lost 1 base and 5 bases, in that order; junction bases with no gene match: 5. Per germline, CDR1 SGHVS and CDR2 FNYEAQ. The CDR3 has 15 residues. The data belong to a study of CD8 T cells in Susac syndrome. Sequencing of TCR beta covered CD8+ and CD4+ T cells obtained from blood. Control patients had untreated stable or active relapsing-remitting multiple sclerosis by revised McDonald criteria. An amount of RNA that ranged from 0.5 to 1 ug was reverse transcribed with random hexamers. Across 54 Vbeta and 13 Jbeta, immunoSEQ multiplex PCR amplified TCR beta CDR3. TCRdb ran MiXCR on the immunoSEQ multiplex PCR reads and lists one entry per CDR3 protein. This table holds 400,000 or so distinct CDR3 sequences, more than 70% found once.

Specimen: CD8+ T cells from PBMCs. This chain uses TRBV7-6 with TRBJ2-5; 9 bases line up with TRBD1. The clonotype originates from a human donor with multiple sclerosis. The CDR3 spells CASSLEVGTGETQYF. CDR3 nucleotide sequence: TGTGCCAGCAGCTTAGAAGTAGGGACAGGGGAGACCCAGTACTTC.